The present T cell receptor beta chain was sequenced within a study of human versus mouse CDR3 diversity and MHC coevolution. This CDR3 is built from 14 residues. Trimming took 4 bases from V and 5 from J; bases not matched to a gene: 4. Germline V gene data show CDR1 as SGHRS and CDR2 as YFSETQ. The table came from immunoSEQ multiplex PCR; TCRdb's copy has only in-frame clones and leaves some out. The sample carries about 77,000 clones, approximately 90% recorded once. Sequences were obtained from naive CD4+ T cells from blood. Subset indicated: CD45RO-negative CD62L-positive naive CD4 T cells. The sequence was obtained from a person aged 25 to 75 in good health. The gene calls are TRBV5-1 and TRBJ2-2, with TRBD1 matching 8 bases. The DNA of the CDR3 is TGCGCCAGCAGCACACAGGGGGGTACCGGGGAGCTGTTTTTT. This encodes CASSTQGGTGELFF.